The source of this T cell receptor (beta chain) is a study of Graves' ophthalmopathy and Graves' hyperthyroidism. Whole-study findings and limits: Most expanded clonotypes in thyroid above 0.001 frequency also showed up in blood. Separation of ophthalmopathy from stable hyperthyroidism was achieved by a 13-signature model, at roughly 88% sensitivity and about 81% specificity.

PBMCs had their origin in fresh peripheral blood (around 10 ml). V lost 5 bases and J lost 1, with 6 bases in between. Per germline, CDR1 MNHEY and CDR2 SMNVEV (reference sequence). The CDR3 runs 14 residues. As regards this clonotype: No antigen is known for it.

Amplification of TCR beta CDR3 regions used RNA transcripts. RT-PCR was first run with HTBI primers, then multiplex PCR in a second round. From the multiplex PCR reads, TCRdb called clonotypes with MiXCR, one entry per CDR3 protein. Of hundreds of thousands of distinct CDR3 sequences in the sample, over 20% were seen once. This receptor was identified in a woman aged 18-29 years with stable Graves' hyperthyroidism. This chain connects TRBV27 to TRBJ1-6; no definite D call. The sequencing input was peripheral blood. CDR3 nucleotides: TGTGCCAGCAGTAGCCCTTCCTATAATTCACCCCTCCACTTT. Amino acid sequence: CASSSPSYNSPLHF.